Given below is one T cell receptor beta chain in context. This sample was included in a study of T cells in localized non-small cell lung cancer. Measured with immunoSEQ multiplex PCR; TCRdb has only the in-frame clones, and not every one. This repertoire shows tens of thousands of clones, around 86% found once; its top ten account for over 2%. The source of this sequence is a man aged 35-69 years with stage II lung adenocarcinoma. This specimen was PBMCs, taken before any cancer treatment.

For the CDR3, the DNA is TGTGCCAGCAGTGGGGTTAGATTTGGCACTGAAGCTTTCTTT. Translation gives CASSGVRFGTEAFF. The chain is built from TRBV25-1 and TRBJ1-1, with D uncertain. Looked up from germline, CDR1 is MGHDK and CDR2 is SYGVNS. The CDR3 runs 14 residues. The V and J ends lost 4 bases and 4 bases respectively, with 13 bases between them.